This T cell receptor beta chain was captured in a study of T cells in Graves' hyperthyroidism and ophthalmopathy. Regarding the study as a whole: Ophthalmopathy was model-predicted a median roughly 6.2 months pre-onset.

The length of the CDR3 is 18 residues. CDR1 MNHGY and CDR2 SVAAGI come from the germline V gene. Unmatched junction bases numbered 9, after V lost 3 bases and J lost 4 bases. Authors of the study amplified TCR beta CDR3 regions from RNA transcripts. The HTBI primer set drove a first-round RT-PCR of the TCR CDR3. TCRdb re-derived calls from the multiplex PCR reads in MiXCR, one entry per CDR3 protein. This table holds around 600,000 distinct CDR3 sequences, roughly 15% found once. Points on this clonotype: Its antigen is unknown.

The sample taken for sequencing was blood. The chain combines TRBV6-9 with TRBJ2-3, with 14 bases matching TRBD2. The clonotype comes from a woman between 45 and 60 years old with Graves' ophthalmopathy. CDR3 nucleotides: TGTGCCAGCAGTTACCGAAGACAGGGACTAGCGGGAGCAGATACGCAGTATTTT. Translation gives CASSYRRQGLAGADTQYF.